This T cell receptor (beta chain) was recorded in a study of blood T cell repertoires in COVID-19. Across the whole study: Sites in the United States, Italy and Spain provided acute and convalescent COVID-19 samples.

Produced via immunoSEQ multiplex PCR; TCRdb's table is partial and in-frame only. This table holds 430,000 or so clones, 88% found once. This clone was recorded a few times. Germline-derived CDR1 and CDR2 are DFQATT and SNEGSKA (reference sequence). The CDR3 contains 18 residues. Germline trimming cut 3 bases from V and 5 bases from J; bases unmatched to any gene: 15. Individuals drawn from approximately 22 US areas were roughly 18 to 100 years old. Assignment of participants to cohorts was predicated upon participant-reported clinical history. Two negative PCRs, clearance, or symptom resolution had been documented for recovered Cohort 3 donors.

This clonotype originated in a woman between 40 and 50 years old who had recovered from COVID-19. Sequencing was carried out using PBMCs or T cells enriched from blood (not recorded which). V and J are TRBV20-1 and TRBJ2-5; TRBD2 matches at 13 bases. The CDR3 loop reads CSASGRTSGSVMVETQYF. CDR3 nucleotides: TGCAGTGCTAGTGGGAGGACTAGCGGGAGCGTGATGGTCGAGACCCAGTACTTC.